This T cell receptor (beta chain) appears in the sequencing data of a study of blood T cells in healthy people across ages. Overall study results and limits: Underestimates were what the diversity estimates from one million T cells were considered to be.

It was with a sample-barcoded 5' primer and a J-beta primer mix that a second PCR of about 6 to 12 cycles was run. In TCRdb, the 5' RACE reads were re-called with MiXCR into one record per CDR3 protein. The table lists approximately 790,000 distinct CDR3 sequences, less than 80% of them singletons. The ends lost 5 bases at V and 7 bases at J; junction bases unmatched: 9. Looked up from germline, CDR1 is SGHRS and CDR2 is YFSETQ. This CDR3 has 15 residues. About this clonotype itself: Its antigen is undetermined.

Sample donors were healthy Caucasian individuals that came from Russia, aged about 6 to 100. Every sample yielded at least 6.5 million isolated PBMCs. Per sample, no less than 5 micrograms of total RNA were extracted. V gene TRBV5-1 combines with J gene TRBJ1-6; 7 bases are shared with TRBD1. Sequencing was carried out using blood. The TCR sequence derives from a man under 40 in good health. Here the CDR3 DNA reads TGCGCCAGCAGTTTAACGACAGGGACCAATTCACCCCTCCACTTT. This sequence encodes CASSLTTGTNSPLHF.